This entry features one TCR beta chain sequence. Its antigen remains unidentified. A much bigger clone sits one base away, suggesting this may be a read error. This entry belongs to a study of T cells in Graves' hyperthyroidism and ophthalmopathy (dated by TCRdb to about 2019). With regard to the full study: Peripheral blood samples were taken at the time of initial diagnosis, prior to any treatment. Whether ophthalmopathy could be predicted prospectively was tested in an independent validation cohort made up of fewer than 20 hyperthyroidism patients plus 17 patients who later progressed to ophthalmopathy. In addition, the study compared T-cell repertoires in thyroid tissue and in blood from 6 or 7 Graves' hyperthyroidism patients. TCR V-J signatures able to tell the groups apart were searched for in a discovery cohort of 100 or so patients, of whom 43 had Graves' ophthalmopathy and about 55 had stable Graves' hyperthyroidism. The roughly 91 discovery patients were randomly split 7:3 into training and test sets. Following sampling, methimazole starting at 30 mg daily was given to hyperthyroidism patients, and high-dose intravenous methylprednisolone was given to ophthalmopathy patients. TCR Vbeta CDR3 sequencing of 120 to 150 peripheral blood samples (around 45 ophthalmopathy, under 80 hyperthyroidism and approximately 17 progressor patients) is reported in the paper.

In the ophthalmopathy patients, disease was moderately to severely active, with a Clinical Activity Score of 3 or more, a NOSPECS grade of 4 or more, and a duration of less than 3 months. The study excluded patients with uncontrolled infections, other autoimmune diseases, pregnancy or lactation. Clinical symptoms, serum thyroxine and TRAb, thyroid ultrasound, and orbital computed tomography formed the basis for the diagnoses. PBMCs were isolated from about 10 ml of fresh peripheral blood by Ficoll-Paque density gradient centrifugation. Total RNA was extracted using Trizol reagent, and RNA quality was assessed on an Agilent 2100 Bioanalyzer. From the cysteine up to the phenylalanine, the CDR3 has a length of 16 residues. The only DNA kept is the CDR3, 48 bases in frame from the first base. From the germline V gene, CDR1 is MNHNS and CDR2 is SASEGT. Trimmed from V: 6 bases; trimmed from J: 5 bases; junction bases lacking a gene match: 11.

The TCR beta CDR3 regions were amplified from the RNA transcripts. The TCR CDR3 was subjected to a first round of RT-PCR using the HTBI primer set and the Qiagen OneStep RT-PCR kit. A second multiplex PCR round built the libraries, followed by size selection and purification. The libraries were sequenced on an Illumina HiSeq2000 using paired-end 100 bp reads. As for the authors' bioinformatics: SOAPnuke was used to process the raw data, throwing out any read that contained adapters or uncalled bases, had a mean Phred below 15, or lacked an exact constant-primer or identifier match. COPE v1.2.5 was used to merge the high-quality paired reads, and each unique nucleotide sequence was defined as a clonotype. Clonotypes were aligned to IMGT TRBV, TRBD and TRBJ reference segments using MiTCR v1.1. Only V-J combinations with frequency above 0.0001, covering roughly 99% of repertoires, were analysed. A TCS score was defined as the ratio of F50 (clonal expansion) to E x V (chaos), with BLOSUM62-based TCRdist applied between CDR3 peptides within each V-J. Welch's t-statistics and random forest reduced roughly 540 V-J features to roughly 13, which were used in a naive Bayes classifier (R e1071). The public reads were quality trimmed at Q25 with fastp and then assembled into clones with MiXCR by TCRdb, keeping productive beta chains. Rows with one shared CDR3 protein collapse into an entry with the most common genes and DNA. TCRdb assigned the V and J calls; the authors' analysis was not used. The sample table records around 50,000 distinct CDR3 sequences; roughly half of these occur just once. The ten largest clones add up to 8% to 10% of the sample.

Results and caveats for the whole study, not just this receptor: Sample size was not statistically predetermined, and investigators were not blinded to group allocation. During validation, the model predicted progression to ophthalmopathy a median of around six months ahead of onset, with almost 71% sensitivity and almost 75% specificity. A model built on a 13 V-J signature distinguished ophthalmopathy from stable hyperthyroidism, reaching 85% to 90% sensitivity and about 81% specificity in cross-validation and 80%/75% in testing. Most expanded thyroid clonotypes (frequency above 0.001) were also detected in blood, suggesting blood repertoires may reflect thyroid immune responses.

What was sequenced was blood. The chain couples TRBV6-1 to TRBJ2-5, and 11 junctional nucleotides match TRBD2. This receptor was taken from a woman aged 45-59 years with Graves' ophthalmopathy. CDR3 region: CASSGILAGGVETQYF. The sequence in DNA is TGTGCCAGCAGCGGAATCCTAGCGGGGGGCGTGGAGACCCAGTACTTC.